Listed below are T cell receptor beta chains from one sample, sequenced in a study of neoadjuvant anti-PD-1 for oral cavity cancer. TCRdb keeps only in-frame clones here, not all; method: immunoSEQ multiplex PCR. The sample lists approximately 15,000 clones, around 40% occurring once. The sample was tumor tissue, taken after nivolumab (anti-PD-1) treatment. The receptors were sampled from a person between 40 and 80 years old with oral cavity squamous cell carcinoma. The CDR3 runs from the conserved cysteine through the conserved F or W. Each record gives: D gene, V gene, clone size, J gene, CDR3 length, CDR3 protein, CDR3 DNA. The D gene is left open where the match is weak. Clone size is not always given. Where it is, it says once, few, many or a class for expanded clones.

d_call: -
v_call: TRBV2
clone_size: -
j_call: TRBJ1-1
cdr3_length: 14
cdr3_aa: CASSATEYSTEAFF
cdr3_nt: TGTGCCAGCAGTGCTACTGAGTATAGCACTGAAGCTTTCTTT

d_call: TRBD2
v_call: TRBV7-9
clone_size: -
j_call: TRBJ2-5
cdr3_length: 15
cdr3_aa: CASSQRRGDQETQYF
cdr3_nt: TGTGCCAGCAGCCAAAGACGGGGGGATCAAGAGACCCAGTACTTC

d_call: -
v_call: TRBV20-1
clone_size: -
j_call: TRBJ2-1
cdr3_length: 11
cdr3_aa: CSATNGEEQFF
cdr3_nt: TGCAGTGCTACCAACGGGGAGGAGCAGTTCTTC

d_call: -
v_call: TRBV11-3
clone_size: -
j_call: TRBJ2-3
cdr3_length: 14
cdr3_aa: CASSQGEPTDTQYF
cdr3_nt: TGTGCCAGCAGCCAAGGGGAGCCCACAGATACGCAGTATTTT

d_call: TRBD1
v_call: TRBV11-2
clone_size: few
j_call: TRBJ2-2
cdr3_length: 16
cdr3_aa: CASSLGDRAITGELFF
cdr3_nt: TGTGCCAGCAGCTTGGGCGACAGGGCGATCACCGGGGAGCTGTTTTTT

d_call: -
v_call: TRBV27
clone_size: -
j_call: TRBJ1-1
cdr3_length: 13
cdr3_aa: CASSYRAGTEAFF
cdr3_nt: TGTGCCAGCAGTTACAGGGCGGGCACTGAAGCTTTCTTT

d_call: TRBD2
v_call: TRBV5-1
clone_size: -
j_call: TRBJ2-3
cdr3_length: 16
cdr3_aa: CASSDRLAGPPDTQYF
cdr3_nt: TGCGCCAGCAGCGACCGACTAGCGGGGCCCCCAGATACGCAGTATTTT

d_call: TRBD2
v_call: TRBV5-4
clone_size: -
j_call: TRBJ2-6
cdr3_length: 18
cdr3_aa: CASSLSGGSHSGANVLTF
cdr3_nt: TGTGCCAGCAGCTTGTCGGGAGGGTCTCACTCTGGGGCCAACGTCCTGACTTTC

d_call: -
v_call: TRBV7-6
clone_size: few
j_call: TRBJ2-7
cdr3_length: 15
cdr3_aa: CASSPRPLSTYEQYF
cdr3_nt: TGTGCCAGCAGCCCGCGACCTCTATCTACCTACGAGCAGTACTTC

d_call: -
v_call: TRBV4-3
clone_size: -
j_call: TRBJ1-6
cdr3_length: 15
cdr3_aa: CASSPRRGGGSPLHF
cdr3_nt: TGCGCCAGCAGCCCTCGCAGAGGTGGCGGTTCACCCCTCCACTTT

d_call: -
v_call: TRBV27
clone_size: -
j_call: TRBJ1-1
cdr3_length: 14
cdr3_aa: CASLPGQTGTEAFF
cdr3_nt: TGTGCCAGCTTACCCGGGCAGACTGGAACTGAAGCTTTCTTT

d_call: -
v_call: TRBV6-1
clone_size: -
j_call: TRBJ1-2
cdr3_length: 11
cdr3_aa: CASSGDYGYTF
cdr3_nt: TGTGCCAGCAGCGGCGATTATGGCTACACCTTC

d_call: -
v_call: TRBV6-5
clone_size: -
j_call: TRBJ2-5
cdr3_length: 16
cdr3_aa: CASSYSAFGGRETQYF
cdr3_nt: TGTGCCAGCAGTTACTCGGCCTTTGGGGGGCGAGAGACCCAGTACTTC

d_call: -
v_call: TRBV7-9
clone_size: few
j_call: TRBJ1-5
cdr3_length: 13
cdr3_aa: CASSLEGGQPQHF
cdr3_nt: TGTGCCAGCAGCTTAGAGGGAGGTCAGCCCCAGCATTTT

d_call: -
v_call: TRBV5-1
clone_size: few
j_call: TRBJ1-1
cdr3_length: 13
cdr3_aa: CASSLAGDSEAFF
cdr3_nt: TGCGCCAGCAGCTTGGCAGGTGACTCCGAAGCTTTCTTT

d_call: TRBD1
v_call: TRBV7-3
clone_size: medium-sized
j_call: TRBJ2-6
cdr3_length: 17
cdr3_aa: CASSVWDRLSGANVLTF
cdr3_nt: TGTGCCAGCAGCGTTTGGGACAGGTTGAGTGGGGCCAACGTCCTGACTTTC

d_call: -
v_call: TRBV7-2
clone_size: -
j_call: TRBJ1-5
cdr3_length: 13
cdr3_aa: CASSVTTGQPQHF
cdr3_nt: TGTGCCAGCAGCGTGACAACGGGTCAGCCCCAGCATTTT

d_call: -
v_call: TRBV6-6
clone_size: -
j_call: TRBJ1-1
cdr3_length: 12
cdr3_aa: CASSYRDTEAFF
cdr3_nt: TGTGCCAGCAGTTACAGGGACACTGAAGCTTTCTTT

d_call: -
v_call: TRBV5-1
clone_size: -
j_call: TRBJ2-3
cdr3_length: 14
cdr3_aa: CASSLEGSTDTQYF
cdr3_nt: TGCGCCAGCAGCTTGGAAGGGAGCACAGATACGCAGTATTTT

d_call: -
v_call: TRBV5-1
clone_size: -
j_call: TRBJ2-5
cdr3_length: 14
cdr3_aa: CASSLDGSQETQYF
cdr3_nt: TGCGCCAGCAGCTTGGATGGCAGCCAAGAGACCCAGTACTTC

d_call: -
v_call: TRBV7-2
clone_size: once
j_call: TRBJ1-5
cdr3_length: 13
cdr3_aa: CASSLEAYGPQHF
cdr3_nt: TGTGCCAGCAGCTTAGAAGCGTATGGCCCCCAGCATTTT

d_call: -
v_call: TRBV7-2
clone_size: few
j_call: TRBJ1-2
cdr3_length: 15
cdr3_aa: CASSLEGRAAYGYTF
cdr3_nt: TGTGCCAGCAGCTTAGAAGGCCGAGCGGCCTATGGCTACACCTTC

d_call: -
v_call: TRBV27
clone_size: few
j_call: TRBJ1-2
cdr3_length: 13
cdr3_aa: CASSSRSNYGYTF
cdr3_nt: TGTGCCAGCAGTTCCAGGTCTAACTATGGCTACACCTTC

d_call: -
v_call: TRBV5-1
clone_size: few
j_call: TRBJ1-3
cdr3_length: 15
cdr3_aa: CASSLATGSGNTIYF
cdr3_nt: TGCGCCAGCAGCTTGGCCACAGGGTCCGGAAACACCATATATTTT

d_call: -
v_call: TRBV27
clone_size: -
j_call: TRBJ1-1
cdr3_length: 14
cdr3_aa: CASSLQRGNTEAFF
cdr3_nt: TGTGCCAGCAGTTTACAACGGGGGAACACTGAAGCTTTCTTT

d_call: -
v_call: TRBV5-1
clone_size: few
j_call: TRBJ2-7
cdr3_length: 14
cdr3_aa: CASSSAGLTYEQYF
cdr3_nt: TGCGCCAGCAGCTCCGCGGGCCTAACCTACGAGCAGTACTTC

d_call: TRBD2
v_call: TRBV29-1
clone_size: -
j_call: TRBJ2-1
cdr3_length: 15
cdr3_aa: CSVLGLAGPYNEQFF
cdr3_nt: TGCAGCGTTCTTGGACTAGCGGGACCATACAATGAGCAGTTCTTC

d_call: -
v_call: TRBV7-2
clone_size: -
j_call: TRBJ1-3
cdr3_length: 15
cdr3_aa: CASSRTDLSGNTIYF
cdr3_nt: TGTGCCAGCAGTCGGACTGACCTATCTGGAAACACCATATATTTT

d_call: -
v_call: TRBV28
clone_size: few
j_call: TRBJ2-5
cdr3_length: 12
cdr3_aa: CASSLKGLAQYF
cdr3_nt: TGTGCCAGCAGTTTAAAGGGGCTGGCCCAGTACTTC